A single sample gave rise to the 24 T cell receptor beta chains below, sequenced in a study of cytomegalovirus exposure and HLA in healthy donors. The PCR ran on 60 Vbeta and 13 Jbeta primers. Data came from immunoSEQ multiplex PCR; TCRdb stores just in-frame clones and leaves some out. The sample lists about 140,000 clones, about 75% occurring once. Sequenced: PBMCs. These receptors were obtained from a woman aged 25 to 39 in good health and CMV-seronegative.

Points on this clone: Other DNA sequences in the sample encode the same CDR3. The rearrangement joins TRBV5-1 to TRBJ2-3, with 9 bases aligning to TRBD2. CDR3 length: 15 amino acids. Germline CDR1 SGHRS, CDR2 YFSETQ. After removal of 2 bases from V and 1 base from J, the junction contained 2 bases not matched to a gene. CDR3 nucleotides: TGCGCCAGCAGCTTACCTAGCGGGGGCACAGATACGCAGTATTTT. Protein: CASSLPSGGTDTQYF.

The V gene is TRBV7-2, the J gene TRBJ1-2, with unresolved D. Germline CDR1 SGHTA, CDR2 FQGNSA. CDR3 length: 15 residues. Trimming took off 6 bases at V and 0 bases at J, with 14 bases between the two ends. In DNA form, the CDR3 reads TGTGCCAGCAGTCAGAGGCCAACCTCTAACTATGGCTACACCTTC. Its translation: CASSQRPTSNYGYTF.

The chain employs TRBV7-6 and TRBJ2-7; 10 positions agree with TRBD1. The CDR3 has 16 amino acids. CDR1 is SGHVS and CDR2 is FNYEAQ in the germline V gene. V lost 5 bases to trimming and J lost 3 bases; unmatched junction nucleotides: 10. CDR3 amino acids: CASSISGTGVGYEQYF. The CDR3 region has the DNA TGTGCCAGCAGCATATCCGGGACAGGGGTGGGCTACGAGCAGTACTTC.

The V gene is TRBV6-5, the J gene TRBJ1-2; TRBD1 might be the D (5 bases). This CDR3 comprises 14 residues. CDR1 MNHEY and CDR2 SVGAGI come from the germline V gene. Trimming removed 6 bases from V and 3 bases from J, with 14 bases in between. In nucleotides, the CDR3 is TGTGCCAGCAGGGCCGACGCGGGGGACTATGGCTACACCTTC. It is translated as CASRADAGDYGYTF.

V usage is TRBV5-1 and J usage is TRBJ1-1, with 7 bases matching TRBD1. V trimming: 4 bases; J trimming: 4 bases; junction bases outside the gene matches: 4. The CDR3 runs to 13 residues. CDR1 is SGHRS and CDR2 is YFSETQ in the germline V gene. This chain's CDR3 is CASSMRQGTEAFF. Written as DNA, the CDR3 is TGCGCCAGCAGCATGCGACAGGGCACTGAAGCTTTCTTT. Variable domain in full (rest from reference TRBV5-1 and TRBJ1-1): KAGVTQTPRYLIKTRGQQVTLSCSPISGHRSVSWYQQTPGQGLQFLFEYFSETQRNKGNFPGRFSGRQFSNSRSEMNVSTLELGDSALYLCASSMRQGTEAFFGQGTRLTVV.

This chain joins TRBV27 and TRBJ1-1; D perhaps matches TRBD1 (6 bases). Deletions cut 6 bases from V and 4 bases from J, with 12 bases between. The CDR3 is 13 amino acids. The germline CDR1 and CDR2 sequences are MNHEY and SMNVEV (reference sequence). The CDR3 here is CASSRVGATEAFF. Here the CDR3 DNA reads TGTGCCAGCAGCCGAGTGGGGGCCACTGAAGCTTTCTTT.

The V call is TRBV4-1, the J call TRBJ2-6; D unclear. The germline gives CDR1 MGHRA, CDR2 YSYEKL. The V and J ends lost 8 bases and 0 bases respectively, with 5 bases between them. The CDR3 loop spans 13 amino acids. The CDR3 DNA reads TGCGCCAGCGTTAACTCTGGGGCCAACGTCCTGACTTTC. Amino acid sequence: CASVNSGANVLTF.

This clone was counted only a few times. The chain uses TRBV19 and TRBJ2-2, with TRBD1 as a possible D gene (6 bases). Per germline, CDR1 LNHDA and CDR2 SQIVND (reference sequence). The CDR3 extends over 15 amino acids. The V gene lost 4 bases and the J gene lost 4 bases, with 13 bases spanning the gap. CDR3 sequence reads: CASSTRSGATGELFF. In nucleotides, the CDR3 is TGTGCCAGTAGTACACGGTCAGGGGCCACCGGGGAGCTGTTTTTT.

The chain couples TRBV5-6 to TRBJ1-5; TRBD1 agrees at 7 bases. V dropped 1 base and J dropped 6; count of bases not matched to a gene: 7. There are 15 residues in the CDR3. Germline lookup yields CDR1 SGHDT and CDR2 YYEEEE. CDR3 sequence: CASSLTGEGVQPQHF. CDR3 DNA sequence: TGTGCCAGCAGCTTGACAGGGGAAGGAGTTCAGCCCCAGCATTTT.

This chain uses TRBV5-1 with TRBJ1-2; a possible D gene is TRBD1 (5 bases). The length of the CDR3 is 15 residues. The germline gives CDR1 SGHRS, CDR2 YFSETQ. Trimming cost V 4 bases and J 4 bases, with 17 bases left between them. CDR3 sequence (DNA): TGCGCCAGCAGCCGGGACTCCGATCTGCTCTATGGCTACACCTTC. Translation: CASSRDSDLLYGYTF.

This clone was seen a handful of times. The chain couples TRBV27 to TRBJ1-2; 9 bases are a match to TRBD1. V gave up 6 bases and J gave up 10 bases; unmatched junction bases: 12. CDR1 MNHEY and CDR2 SMNVEV come from the germline V gene (reference sequence). The CDR3 runs 14 residues. The CDR3 nucleotides read TGTGCCAGCAGGTGGGGACAGGGAGGTTTTGACTACACCTTC. Translating it yields CASRWGQGGFDYTF.

This clone was found a few times. The V and J genes are TRBV5-1 and TRBJ1-6; TRBD1 matches at 7 bases. The CDR3 contains 15 residues. V was pared by 2 bases and J by 6 bases, with 5 bases of the junction left unmatched. CDR1 and CDR2 (germline): SGHRS, YFSETQ. CDR3 region: CASSFRDSLNSPLHF. The CDR3 region has the DNA TGCGCCAGCAGCTTCCGGGACAGCCTTAATTCACCCCTCCACTTT.

The chain recombines TRBV10-1 with TRBJ2-5; D is uncertain. Germline assignment: CDR1 WNHNN and CDR2 SYGVQD (reference sequence). There are 12 residues in the CDR3. Trimming left V 0 bases short and J 5 bases short, with 4 bases between. CDR3 region: CASSESEETQYF. The CDR3 DNA is TGCGCCAGCAGTGAGTCGGAGGAGACCCAGTACTTC.

The chain combines TRBV11-2 with TRBJ2-7; D not resolved. The V and J ends lost 5 bases and 2 bases respectively, with 10 bases between them. The CDR3 covers 13 residues. Germline V gene sequence: CDR1 SGHAT, CDR2 FQNNGV. The CDR3 here is CASSSTAPYEQYF. The CDR3 region has the DNA TGTGCCAGCAGCAGCACAGCACCCTACGAGCAGTACTTC.

J is TRBJ2-7 and V is TRBV6-6, with TRBD1 matching over 9 bases. This CDR3 contains 15 residues. Germline assignment: CDR1 MNHNY and CDR2 SVGAGI (reference sequence). V was clipped by 6 bases and J by 3 bases; unmatched bases: 9. The CDR3 nucleotides are TGTGCCAGCAGCCCCGGGACAGGGATCAACTACGAGCAGTACTTC. It specifies CASSPGTGINYEQYF.

This chain connects TRBV10-2 to TRBJ2-7; D perhaps matches TRBD1 (7 bases). The ends were cut back, 5 bases at V and 5 bases at J, with 16 bases in the middle. This CDR3 comprises 14 residues. Looked up from germline, CDR1 is WSHSY and CDR2 is SAAADI. CDR3 amino acids: CASSPSGGFHEQYF. The CDR3 DNA reads TGCGCCAGCAGTCCGTCAGGGGGGTTCCACGAGCAGTACTTC.

The V gene is TRBV6-5, the J gene TRBJ1-5; TRBD1 aligns across 7 bases. V lost 4 bases and J lost 4; bases outside the gene matches: 7. This CDR3 comprises 15 residues. From germline, CDR1 is MNHEY and CDR2 SVGAGI. The CDR3 spells CASSSGTAINQPQHF. The DNA of the CDR3 is TGTGCCAGCAGTTCGGGGACAGCCATTAATCAGCCCCAGCATTTT.

This clone was seen once. The chain combines TRBV2 with TRBJ2-3, with D unclear. Per the germline V gene, CDR1 is SNHLY and CDR2 is FYNNEI. V was trimmed by 1 base and J by 2 bases, leaving 16 bases between them. This CDR3 is 17 amino acids long. The CDR3 here is CASSEGQFFTTTDTQYF. The CDR3, as DNA: TGTGCCAGCAGTGAAGGGCAGTTCTTTACCACCACAGATACGCAGTATTTT.

V gene TRBV18 combines with J gene TRBJ1-3; 7 positions match TRBD1. The CDR3 is 16 amino acids. From germline, CDR1 is KGHSH and CDR2 LQKENI. V dropped 6 bases and J dropped 0; count of bases not matched to a gene: 8. CDR3 in amino acids: CASSLDRAYSGNTIYF. CDR3 nucleotide sequence: TGTGCCAGCTCCCTCGACAGGGCCTACTCTGGAAACACCATATATTTT.

The CDR3 region is CASSLTGRTEAFF. CDR3 coding DNA: TGTGCCAGCAGTTTGACAGGGAGGACTGAAGCTTTCTTT. V usage is TRBV28 and J usage is TRBJ1-1; 7 bases fit TRBD1. The J segment lost 5 bases and the V segment lost 3 bases, leaving 3 bases of the junction unmatched. CDR3 length: 13 amino acids. The germline CDR1 and CDR2 sequences are MDHEN and SYDVKM.

The chain combines TRBV14 with TRBJ2-7, with a possible D match to TRBD1 (5 bases). Trimming removed 5 bases from V and 3 bases from J, with 11 bases in between. The CDR3 consists of 13 residues. From germline, CDR1 is SGHDN and CDR2 FVKESK. CDR3 amino acids: CASSTYQGYEQYF. The CDR3 bases are TGTGCCAGCAGCACCTACCAGGGCTACGAGCAGTACTTC.

The J gene is TRBJ2-2, the V gene TRBV27; D perhaps matches TRBD1 (6 bases). The germline V gene encodes CDR1 MNHEY and CDR2 SMNVEV (reference sequence). The CDR3 loop spans 15 amino acids. V dropped 6 bases and J dropped 1 base, with 12 bases sitting between them. The CDR3 spells CASRSTGLNTGELFF. In DNA form, the CDR3 reads TGTGCCAGCAGATCCACAGGGCTGAACACCGGGGAGCTGTTTTTT.

The rearrangement links TRBV11-2 to TRBJ1-3, with D perhaps matching TRBD1 (5 bases). The length of the CDR3 is 15 residues. V lost 0 bases and J lost 5, with 11 bases in between. In germline, CDR1 is SGHAT, CDR2 FQNNGV. The CDR3 DNA reads TGTGCCAGCAGCTTAGAACCAGGGTTAAGAAACACCATATATTTT. It codes for CASSLEPGLRNTIYF.

The chain combines TRBV2 with TRBJ2-7, with 9 bases that match TRBD1. V was clipped by 5 bases and J by 5 bases; unmatched bases: 10. This CDR3 has 15 residues. Looked up from germline, CDR1 is SNHLY and CDR2 is FYNNEI. CDR3 DNA: TGTGCCAGCAGTCACCGACAGGGGGAGAGAAACGAGCAGTACTTC. Protein: CASSHRQGERNEQYF.